This TCR beta chain was found in a study of T cells in Graves' hyperthyroidism and ophthalmopathy. Study results and limitations: Researchers found most expanded thyroid clonotypes above 0.001 in blood as well.

RNA transcripts provided the source from which TCR beta CDR3 regions were amplified. The HTBI set primed first-round TCR CDR3 RT-PCR. Each CDR3 protein is one row after TCRdb ran MiXCR on the multiplex PCR reads. Here the sample spans over 650,000 distinct CDR3 sequences, over 40% being singletons. With respect to this clonotype: No antigen is known for it.

The V segment lost 7 bases and the J segment 1 base; nucleotides outside the gene matches: 6. This CDR3 is built from 14 residues. Per the germline V gene, CDR1 is MNHEY and CDR2 is SVGEGT. The receptor was isolated from an adult man with Graves' disease, either hyperthyroidism or ophthalmopathy (not recorded which). The genes are TRBV6-2 or TRBV6-3 and TRBJ1-2, with 7 bases fitting TRBD1. Sequencing used peripheral blood or thyroid tissue (not recorded which). CDR3 bases: TGTGCCAGCAAACGAGACAGGGATAACTATGGCTACACCTTC. Amino acids: CASKRDRDNYGYTF.